This T cell receptor (beta chain) was captured in a study of CD8 T cells in ankylosing spondylitis. Study outcomes and limitations: Relatively rare in peripheral blood, disease-linked clones were also CD8+. A subset of motif variants has previously been described in the synovial fluid and blood of reactive arthritis. Blood of patients with ankylosing spondylitis appeared to be characterized by a TCR beta motif of roughly eight highly homologous variants.

Making use of molecular barcodes, quantitative 5'-RACE generated TCR beta libraries. One entry per CDR3 protein, called by TCRdb with MiXCR from the 5' RACE reads. This repertoire shows about 220,000 distinct CDR3 sequences, around 6.6% found once; its top ten account for 14%. A remark on this clonotype: The antigen remains undetermined.

The V gene lost 3 bases and the J gene lost 7 bases, with 19 bases spanning the gap. This CDR3 is built from 14 residues. Germline CDR1 DFQATT, CDR2 SNEGSKA (reference sequence). Sequenced material: blood, either unsorted or a sorted T cell fraction (not recorded which). The V and J genes are TRBV20-1 and TRBJ2-7; D is unresolved. This TCR came from a male donor with ankylosing spondylitis. CDR3 nucleotides: TGCAGTGCTAGTCGCGGAGCCGCCTTACGAGAGCAGTACTTC. This sequence encodes CSASRGAALREQYF.